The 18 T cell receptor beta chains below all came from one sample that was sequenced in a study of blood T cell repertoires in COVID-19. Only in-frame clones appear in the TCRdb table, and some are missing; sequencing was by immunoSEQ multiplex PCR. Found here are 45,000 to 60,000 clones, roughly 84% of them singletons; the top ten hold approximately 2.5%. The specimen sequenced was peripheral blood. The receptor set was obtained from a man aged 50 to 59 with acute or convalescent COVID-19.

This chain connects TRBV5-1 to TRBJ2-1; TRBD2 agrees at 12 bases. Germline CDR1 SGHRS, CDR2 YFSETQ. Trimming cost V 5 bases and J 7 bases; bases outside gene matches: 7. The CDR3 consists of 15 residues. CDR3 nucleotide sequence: TGCGCCAGCAGTCTTCTAGCGGGAGGGAGGAATGAGCAGTTCTTC. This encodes CASSLLAGGRNEQFF.

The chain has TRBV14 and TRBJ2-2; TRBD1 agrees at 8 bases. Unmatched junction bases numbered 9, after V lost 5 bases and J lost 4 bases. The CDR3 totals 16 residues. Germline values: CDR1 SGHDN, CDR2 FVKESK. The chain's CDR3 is CASSYTGTGATGELFF. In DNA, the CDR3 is TGTGCCAGCAGCTATACCGGGACAGGAGCCACCGGGGAGCTGTTTTTT.

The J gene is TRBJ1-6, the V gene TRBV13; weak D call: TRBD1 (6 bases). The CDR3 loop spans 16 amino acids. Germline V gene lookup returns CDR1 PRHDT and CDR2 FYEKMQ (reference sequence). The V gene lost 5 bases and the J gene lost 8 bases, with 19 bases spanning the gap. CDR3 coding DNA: TGTGCCAGCAGCCAGACCTTTTGGGGGGGCGATTCACCCCTCCACTTT. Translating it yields CASSQTFWGGDSPLHF.

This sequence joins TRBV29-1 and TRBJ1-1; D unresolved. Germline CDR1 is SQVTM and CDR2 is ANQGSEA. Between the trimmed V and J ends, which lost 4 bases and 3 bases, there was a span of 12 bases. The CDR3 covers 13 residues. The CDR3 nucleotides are TGCAGCGTTGGGGTCAGACGGGACACTGAAGCTTTCTTT. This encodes CSVGVRRDTEAFF.

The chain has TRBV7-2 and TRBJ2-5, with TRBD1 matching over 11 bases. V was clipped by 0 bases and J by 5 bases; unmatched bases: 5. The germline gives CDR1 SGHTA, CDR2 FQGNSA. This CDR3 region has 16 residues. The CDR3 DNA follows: TGTGCCAGCAGCTTAGCGGGACAGGGGGTTGGTGAGACCCAGTACTTC. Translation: CASSLAGQGVGETQYF.

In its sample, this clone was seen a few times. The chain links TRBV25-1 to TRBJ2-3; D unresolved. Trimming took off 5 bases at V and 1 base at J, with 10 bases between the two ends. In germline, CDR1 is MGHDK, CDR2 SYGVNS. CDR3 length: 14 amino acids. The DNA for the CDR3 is TGTGCCAGCAGTCTCCCAGTCGGCACAGATACGCAGTATTTT. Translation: CASSLPVGTDTQYF.

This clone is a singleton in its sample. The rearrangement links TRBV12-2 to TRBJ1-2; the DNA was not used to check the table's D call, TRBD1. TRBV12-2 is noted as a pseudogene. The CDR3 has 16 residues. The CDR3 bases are TGTGCAAGTCGCTTAGGGACGGGACACATTAACTATGGCTACACCTTC. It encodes CASRLGTGHINYGYTF.

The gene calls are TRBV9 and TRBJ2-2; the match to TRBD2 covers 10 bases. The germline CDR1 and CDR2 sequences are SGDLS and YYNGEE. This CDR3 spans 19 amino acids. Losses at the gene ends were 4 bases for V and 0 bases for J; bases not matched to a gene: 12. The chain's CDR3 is CASSPRDLAGATNTGELFF. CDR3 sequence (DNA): TGTGCCAGCAGCCCCCGAGACCTAGCGGGGGCTACGAACACCGGGGAGCTGTTTTTT.

The CDR3 region is CASSGNGGYYGYTF. The CDR3 DNA follows: TGTGCCAGCAGTGGGAACGGGGGATACTATGGCTACACCTTC. J is TRBJ1-2 and V is TRBV2; a weak D match, TRBD1 (5 bases). There are 14 residues in the CDR3. CDR1 is SNHLY, CDR2 FYNNEI, per germline. V lost 4 bases, J lost 3 bases, and 12 bases lay in between.

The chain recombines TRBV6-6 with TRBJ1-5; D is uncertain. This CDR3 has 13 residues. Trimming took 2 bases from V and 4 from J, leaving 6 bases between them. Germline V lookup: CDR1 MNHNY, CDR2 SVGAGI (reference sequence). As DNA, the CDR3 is TGTGCCAGCAGTTACGGCGGGAATCAGCCCCAGCATTTT. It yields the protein CASSYGGNQPQHF.

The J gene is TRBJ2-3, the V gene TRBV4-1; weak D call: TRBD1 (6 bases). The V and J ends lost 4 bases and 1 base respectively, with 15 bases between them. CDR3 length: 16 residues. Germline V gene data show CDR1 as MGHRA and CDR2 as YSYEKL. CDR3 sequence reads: CASSPPSGVGTDTQYF. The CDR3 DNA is TGCGCCAGCAGCCCCCCATCAGGGGTCGGCACAGATACGCAGTATTTT.

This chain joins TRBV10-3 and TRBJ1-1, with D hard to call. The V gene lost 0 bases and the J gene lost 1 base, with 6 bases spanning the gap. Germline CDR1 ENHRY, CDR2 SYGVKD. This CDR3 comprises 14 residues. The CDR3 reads CAISESPGNTEAFF. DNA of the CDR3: TGTGCCATCAGTGAGTCTCCAGGGAACACTGAAGCTTTCTTT.

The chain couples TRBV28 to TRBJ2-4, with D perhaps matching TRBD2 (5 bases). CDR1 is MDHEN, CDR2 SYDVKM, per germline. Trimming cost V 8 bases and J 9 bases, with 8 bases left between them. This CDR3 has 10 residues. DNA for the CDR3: TGTGCCAGCCGGGGTGTCATTCAGTACTTC. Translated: CASRGVIQYF.

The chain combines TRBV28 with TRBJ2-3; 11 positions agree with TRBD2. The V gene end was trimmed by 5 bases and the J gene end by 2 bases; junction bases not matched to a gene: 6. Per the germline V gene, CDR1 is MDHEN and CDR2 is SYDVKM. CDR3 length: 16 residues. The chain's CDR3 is CASSPPGLADTDTQYF. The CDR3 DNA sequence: TGTGCCAGCAGTCCTCCGGGACTAGCGGACACAGATACGCAGTATTTT.

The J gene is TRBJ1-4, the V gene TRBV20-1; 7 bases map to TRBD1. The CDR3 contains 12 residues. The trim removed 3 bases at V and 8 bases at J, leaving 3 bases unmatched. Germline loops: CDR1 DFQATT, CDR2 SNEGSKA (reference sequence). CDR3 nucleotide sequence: TGCAGTGCTAGTGGGACAGAAGAAAAACTGTTTTTT. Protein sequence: CSASGTEEKLFF.

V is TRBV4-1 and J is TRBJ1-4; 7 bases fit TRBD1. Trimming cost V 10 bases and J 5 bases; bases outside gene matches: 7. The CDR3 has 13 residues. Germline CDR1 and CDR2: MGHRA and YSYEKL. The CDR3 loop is CATLGQDNEKLFF. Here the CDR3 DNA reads TGCGCCACCCTAGGACAGGACAATGAAAAACTGTTTTTT.

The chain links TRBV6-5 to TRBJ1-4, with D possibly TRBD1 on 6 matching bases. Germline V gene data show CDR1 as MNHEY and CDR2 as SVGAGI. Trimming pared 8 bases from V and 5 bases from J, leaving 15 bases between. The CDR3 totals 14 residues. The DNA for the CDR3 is TGTGCCAGCGCACGGACAGTAACAAATGAAAAACTGTTTTTT. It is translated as CASARTVTNEKLFF.

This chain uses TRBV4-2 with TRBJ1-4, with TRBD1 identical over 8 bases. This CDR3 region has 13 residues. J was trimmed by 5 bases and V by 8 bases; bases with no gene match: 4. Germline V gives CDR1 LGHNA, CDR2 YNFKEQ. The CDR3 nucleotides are TGTGCCAGCCTGGACAGGGAGAATGAAAAACTGTTTTTT. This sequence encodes CASLDRENEKLFF.